This T cell receptor beta chain was sequenced for a study of shared clonotypes between healthy human individuals. Study results and limitations: Sampling used blood alone; tissue repertoires probably differ.

Concerning this clone itself: The antigen is unknown.

Caucasian adults living in Nashville, Tennessee, provided all samples. The CDR3 has 15 amino acids. Trimming left V 0 bases short and J 0 bases short, with 8 bases between. Germline V gene lookup returns CDR1 SGHRS and CDR2 YFSETQ. At deep level, the assay was performed. Here immunoSEQ multiplex PCR was the method, and the copy in TCRdb shows in-frame clones only, minus some. This sample has fewer than 550,000 clones; about 80% occur once, and the top ten carry around 12%. Source material: PBMCs. The chain carries TRBV5-1 and TRBJ2-3; no firm D call. This sequence was found in a woman in her 40s in good health. Some clones in this sample may be carry-over from other donors' samples. CDR3 DNA sequence: TGCGCCAGCAGCTTGGTGCCCGCTAGCACAGATACGCAGTATTTT. It codes for CASSLVPASTDTQYF.